This T cell receptor (beta chain) was observed in a study of blood T cell repertoires in COVID-19. At the level of the study: Acute and convalescent COVID-19 samples came from the United States, Italy and Spain. Sources were T cells, B-cell-depleted T cells, or PBMCs; the material itself was cDNA or gDNA.

The CDR3 sequence is 15 residues long. V was trimmed by 4 bases and J by 8 bases, leaving 18 bases between them. Germline assignment: CDR1 SGHRS and CDR2 YFSETQ. Original handling: Nucleated cell counts were estimated from reference gene primer amplification. Some clones are missing from TCRdb's copy, which holds only in-frame ones; the method was immunoSEQ multiplex PCR. V and J calls and clone size are copied from that table; D and trimming were computed from the DNA. This sample has hundreds of thousands of clones; approximately 82% occur once, and the top ten carry about 5.3%. This clone has a handful of counts.

Sequenced material: peripheral blood. The V call is TRBV5-1, the J call TRBJ1-4; TRBD1 might be the D (6 bases). The TCR comes from a woman of 80 years or more with active or convalescent COVID-19. DNA for the CDR3: TGCGCCAGCAGCGTAATGGATGGCCAGGGGGAAAAACTGTTTTTT. Translating it yields CASSVMDGQGEKLFF.